This is a list of T cell receptor beta chains from one sample in a study of vaccination and CD4 T cells after COVID-19. TCRdb passed the PCR reads through MiXCR, listing each CDR3 protein once. The sample consists of 15,000 or so distinct CDR3 sequences, roughly 73% of them appearing once. These receptors' targets are unknown. Sequenced: CD4+ T cells from blood, cultured in vitro. These receptors all come from a human donor who had recovered from COVID-19. Both conserved end residues are trimmed from each CDR3. D genes are given only for firm matches.

TRBD2,TRBV25-1,ASQTSGLNNEQF
-,TRBV20-1,SAASSGVYGYT
-,TRBV19,ASSPGWTVYNSPLH
-,TRBV19,ASCLRQGTYSNQPQH
-,TRBV6-2/TRBV6-3,ASSYSDSLYGYT
-,TRBV15,ATSTLIEAYEQY
-,TRBV7-9,ASSLQKNTEAF
-,TRBV7-9,ASSLSRTNYGYT
-,TRBV9,ASSVGLQSSYEQY
-,TRBV7-2,ASSLSRTGPYEQY
-,TRBV28,ASSLSGSNYGYT
-,TRBV6-1,ASTLRRDYSSPLH
-,TRBV5-4,ASSSDRQETQY
-,TRBV7-2,ASSLAFSSYEQY
-,TRBV20-1,SAPRSQNIQY
TRBD1,TRBV15,ATSTRQGRDTGELF
-,TRBV19,ASSPKGNNHNQPQH
-,TRBV28,ASSFWTSKLRTDTQY
-,TRBV7-9,ASTRGAEDSPLH
-,TRBV28,ASSTRNEQY
TRBD2,TRBV6-1,ASSERGREETQY
-,TRBV25-1,ASSYRVGYT
-,TRBV24-1,ATRGTENTEAF
-,TRBV6-1,ASSFAGVGANVLT
TRBD1,TRBV6-2/TRBV6-3,ASSRQGGNTEAF
-,TRBV28,ASSSLWRITGELF
TRBD1,TRBV10-3,AIRQGSNQPQH
TRBD1,TRBV7-2,ASTTGGAGTGELF
-,TRBV2,ADSPTGITEAF
TRBD2,TRBV6-2/TRBV6-3,ASSAPLAGAGETQY
-,TRBV7-9,ASSSGQNNSPLH
-,TRBV28,ASLRLGDGYT
-,TRBV11-3,ASSLSRSDIQY
-,TRBV7-6,ASSLGQSPTDTQY
TRBD1,TRBV7-7,ASSLAWTGTGELF
-,TRBV20-1,SARQGNSPLH
-,TRBV15,ATSRGGSNQPQH
TRBD1,TRBV2,ASSQQGGAVGGGYT
TRBD1,TRBV30,AWSGGTGFREQY
TRBD2,TRBV6-1,ASRNKTSGNNEQF
-,TRBV20-1,SARAGTASNQPQH
-,TRBV7-2,ASSGRERQKETQY
TRBD1,TRBV29-1,SAGQGTF
TRBD2,TRBV12-3/TRBV12-4,ASSPTPSSGGETQY
TRBD1,TRBV20-1,SARHRGPQH